The present T cell receptor beta chain was sequenced within a study of CD4 T cells in relation to SARS-CoV-2 and coronaviruses. Across the study: After nine to eleven days of antigen culture, PBMC TCR beta CDR3s were sequenced. No peptide or an HIV-1 Nef peptide pool served as negative control.

This clone was picked up one time. Its antigen is undetermined. Trimming at V came to 2 bases and at J to 4 bases, leaving 4 bases not matched to a gene. CDR3 length: 15 amino acids. The germline CDR1 and CDR2 sequences are MGHDK and SYGVNS. CD4+ T cells from unexposed donors were obtained before the COVID-19 pandemic (2011-2018). After roughly ten days of culture, CD4+ T cells were isolated. As cell numbers allowed, unexposed-donor CD4+ T cells faced SARS-CoV-2 S/N and four cold-coronavirus spikes. TCRdb keeps only in-frame clones here, not all; method: immunoSEQ multiplex PCR. The table lists 25,000 or so clones, approximately 73% of them singletons, with approximately 21% in the top ten.

Sequenced material: CD4+ T cells from PBMCs, cultured in vitro. The receptor was derived from a human donor in good health. The V gene is TRBV25-1, the J gene TRBJ2-1; 8 nucleotides match TRBD2. CDR3 DNA: TGTGCCAGCAGTGAACGCGGGGGGCTTTACAATGAGCAGTTCTTC. It is translated as CASSERGGLYNEQFF.